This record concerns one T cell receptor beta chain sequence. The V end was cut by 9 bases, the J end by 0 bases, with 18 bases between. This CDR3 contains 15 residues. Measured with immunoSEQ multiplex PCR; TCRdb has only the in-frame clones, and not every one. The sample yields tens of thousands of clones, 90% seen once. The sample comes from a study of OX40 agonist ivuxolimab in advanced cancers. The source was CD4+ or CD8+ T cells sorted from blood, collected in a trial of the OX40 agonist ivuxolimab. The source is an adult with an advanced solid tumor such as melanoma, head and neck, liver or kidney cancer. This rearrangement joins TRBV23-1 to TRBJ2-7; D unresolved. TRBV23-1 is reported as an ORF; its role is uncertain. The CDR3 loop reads CARETGSYSSYEQYF. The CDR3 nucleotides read TGCGCCAGAGAAACCGGGTCTTACAGCTCCTACGAGCAGTACTTC.